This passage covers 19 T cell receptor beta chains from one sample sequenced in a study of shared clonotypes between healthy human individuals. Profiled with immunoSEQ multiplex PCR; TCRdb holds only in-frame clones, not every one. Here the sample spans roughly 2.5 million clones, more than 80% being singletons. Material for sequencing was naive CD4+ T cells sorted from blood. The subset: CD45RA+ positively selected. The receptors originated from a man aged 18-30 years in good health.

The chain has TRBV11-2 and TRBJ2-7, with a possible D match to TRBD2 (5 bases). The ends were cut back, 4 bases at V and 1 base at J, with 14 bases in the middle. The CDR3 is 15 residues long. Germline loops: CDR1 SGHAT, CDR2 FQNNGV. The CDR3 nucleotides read TGTGCCAGCAGCTCTCTAGCCGAAAAATCCTACGAGCAGTACTTC. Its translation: CASSSLAEKSYEQYF.

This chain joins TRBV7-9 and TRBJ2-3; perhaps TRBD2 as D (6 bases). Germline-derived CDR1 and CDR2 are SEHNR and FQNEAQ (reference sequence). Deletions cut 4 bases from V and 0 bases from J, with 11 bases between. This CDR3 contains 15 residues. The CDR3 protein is CASSSSAVSTDTQYF. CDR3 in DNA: TGTGCCAGCAGCTCTAGCGCGGTGAGCACAGATACGCAGTATTTT.

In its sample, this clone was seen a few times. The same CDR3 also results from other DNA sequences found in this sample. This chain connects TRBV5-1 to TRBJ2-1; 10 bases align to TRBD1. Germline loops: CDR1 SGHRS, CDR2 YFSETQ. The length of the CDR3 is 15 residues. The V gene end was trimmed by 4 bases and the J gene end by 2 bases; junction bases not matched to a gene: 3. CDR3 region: CASSPGTGAYNEQFF. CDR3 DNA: TGCGCCAGCAGCCCCGGGACAGGGGCCTACAATGAGCAGTTCTTC.

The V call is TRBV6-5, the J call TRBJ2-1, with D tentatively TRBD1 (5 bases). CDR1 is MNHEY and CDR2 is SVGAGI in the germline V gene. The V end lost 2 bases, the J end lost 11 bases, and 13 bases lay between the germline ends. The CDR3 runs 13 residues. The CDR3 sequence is CASSYGREFQQFF. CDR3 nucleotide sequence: TGTGCCAGCAGTTACGGCAGGGAATTTCAGCAGTTCTTC.

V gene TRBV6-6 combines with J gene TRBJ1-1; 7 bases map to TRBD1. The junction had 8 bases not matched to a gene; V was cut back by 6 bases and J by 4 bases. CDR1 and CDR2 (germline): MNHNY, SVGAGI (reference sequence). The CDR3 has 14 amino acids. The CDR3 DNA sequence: TGTGCCAGCAGCCGGACAGGCTTCGGCACTGAAGCTTTCTTT. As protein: CASSRTGFGTEAFF.

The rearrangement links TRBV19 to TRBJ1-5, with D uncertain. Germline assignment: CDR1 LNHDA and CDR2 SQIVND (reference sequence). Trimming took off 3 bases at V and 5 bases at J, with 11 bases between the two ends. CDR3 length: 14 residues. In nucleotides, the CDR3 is TGTGCCAGTAGTATGACGCAACCGTATCAGCCCCAGCATTTT. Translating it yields CASSMTQPYQPQHF.

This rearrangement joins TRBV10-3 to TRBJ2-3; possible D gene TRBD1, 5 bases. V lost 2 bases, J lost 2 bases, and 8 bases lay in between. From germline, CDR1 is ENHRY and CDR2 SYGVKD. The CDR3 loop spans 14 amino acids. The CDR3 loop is CAISERGTTDTQYF. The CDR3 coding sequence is TGTGCCATCAGTGAGAGGGGCACCACAGATACGCAGTATTTT.

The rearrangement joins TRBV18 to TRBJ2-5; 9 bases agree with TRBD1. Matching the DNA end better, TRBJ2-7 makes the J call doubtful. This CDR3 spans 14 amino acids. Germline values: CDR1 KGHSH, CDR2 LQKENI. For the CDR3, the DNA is TGTGCCAGCTCACCCGAGGGACAGGGTTACGAGCAGTACTTC. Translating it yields CASSPEGQGYEQYF.

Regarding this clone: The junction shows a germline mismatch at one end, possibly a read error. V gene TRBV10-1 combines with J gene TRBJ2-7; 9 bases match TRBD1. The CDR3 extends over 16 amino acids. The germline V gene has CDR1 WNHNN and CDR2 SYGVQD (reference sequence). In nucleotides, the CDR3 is TGCGCCAGCAGCGAGTTTGTTGGGACAGGGCATTACGAGCAGTACTTC. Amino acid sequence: CASSEFVGTGHYEQYF.

CDR3 in amino acids: CASSPTGIHGYTF. In nucleotides, the CDR3 is TGTGCCAGCTCACCAACAGGGATCCATGGCTACACCTTC. The chain recombines TRBV18 with TRBJ1-2, with D possibly matching TRBD1 (6 bases). Trimming removed 2 bases at V and 6 bases at J, with 10 bases between. The CDR3 spans 13 residues. Per the germline V gene, CDR1 is KGHSH and CDR2 is LQKENI.

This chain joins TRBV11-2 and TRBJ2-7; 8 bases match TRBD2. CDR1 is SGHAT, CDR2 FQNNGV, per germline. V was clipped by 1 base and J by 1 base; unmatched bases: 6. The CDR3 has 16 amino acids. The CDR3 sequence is CASSLALVAGSYEQYF. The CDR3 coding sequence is TGTGCCAGCAGCTTAGCTCTGGTAGCGGGATCCTACGAGCAGTACTTC.

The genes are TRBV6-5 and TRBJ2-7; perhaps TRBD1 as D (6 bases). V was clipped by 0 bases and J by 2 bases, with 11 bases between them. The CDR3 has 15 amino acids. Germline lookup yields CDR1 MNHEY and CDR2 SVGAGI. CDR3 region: CASSYSTPGAYEQYF. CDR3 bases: TGTGCCAGCAGTTACTCGACCCCAGGGGCCTACGAGCAGTACTTC.

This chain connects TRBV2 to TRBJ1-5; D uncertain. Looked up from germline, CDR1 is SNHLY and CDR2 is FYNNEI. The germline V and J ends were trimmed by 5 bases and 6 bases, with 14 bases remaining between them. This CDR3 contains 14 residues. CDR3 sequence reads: CASSWTSESQPQHF. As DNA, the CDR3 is TGTGCCAGCAGTTGGACCTCAGAAAGTCAGCCCCAGCATTTT.

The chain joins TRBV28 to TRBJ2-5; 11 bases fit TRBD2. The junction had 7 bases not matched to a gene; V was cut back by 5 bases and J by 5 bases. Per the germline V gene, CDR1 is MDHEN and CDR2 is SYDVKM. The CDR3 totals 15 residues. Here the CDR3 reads CASSPHSGGAETQYF. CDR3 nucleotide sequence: TGTGCCAGCAGTCCCCATAGCGGGGGGGCGGAGACCCAGTACTTC. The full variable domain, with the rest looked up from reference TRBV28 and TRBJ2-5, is DVKVTQSSRYLVKRTGEKVFLECVQDMDHENMFWYRQDPGLGLRLIYFSYDVKMKEKGDIPEGYSVSREKKERFSLILESASTNQTSMYLCASSPHSGGAETQYFGPGTRLLVL.

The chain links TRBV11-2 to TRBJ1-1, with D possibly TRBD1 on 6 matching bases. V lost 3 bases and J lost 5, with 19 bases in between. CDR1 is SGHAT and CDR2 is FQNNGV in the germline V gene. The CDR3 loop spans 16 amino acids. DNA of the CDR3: TGTGCCAGCAGCTTCAGACAGGTGGGCTGGGGGACTGAAGCTTTCTTT. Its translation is CASSFRQVGWGTEAFF.

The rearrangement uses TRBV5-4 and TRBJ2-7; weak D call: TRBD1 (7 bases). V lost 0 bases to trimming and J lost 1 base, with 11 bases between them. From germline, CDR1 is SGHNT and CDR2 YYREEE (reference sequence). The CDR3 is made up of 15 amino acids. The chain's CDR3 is CASSLGGTVSYEQYF. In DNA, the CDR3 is TGTGCCAGCAGCTTGGGCGGGACAGTATCCTACGAGCAGTACTTC.

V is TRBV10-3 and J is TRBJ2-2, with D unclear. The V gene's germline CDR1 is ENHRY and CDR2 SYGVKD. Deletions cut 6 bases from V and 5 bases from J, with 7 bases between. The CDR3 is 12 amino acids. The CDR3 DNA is TGTGCCATCAGGTTCTTAACCGGGGAGCTGTTTTTT. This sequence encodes CAIRFLTGELFF.

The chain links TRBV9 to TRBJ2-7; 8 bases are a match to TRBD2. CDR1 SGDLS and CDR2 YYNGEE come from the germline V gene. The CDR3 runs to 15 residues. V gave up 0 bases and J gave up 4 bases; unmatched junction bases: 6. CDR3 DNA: TGTGCCAGCAGCGTAGACCCAGCGGGAGATTACGAGCAGTACTTC. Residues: CASSVDPAGDYEQYF.

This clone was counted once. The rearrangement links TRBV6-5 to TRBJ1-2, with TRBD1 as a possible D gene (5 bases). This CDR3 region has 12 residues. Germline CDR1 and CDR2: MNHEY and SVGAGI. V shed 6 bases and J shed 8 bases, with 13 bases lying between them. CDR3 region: CASRTWGNGYTF. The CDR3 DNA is TGTGCCAGCAGGACTTGGGGGAACGGCTACACCTTC.